Each of the 10 T cell receptor beta chains below was sequenced from the same sample in a study of a mutant IDH1 vaccine in newly diagnosed glioma. Time point specified: baseline, week 1 (first vaccination visit). Treatment meaning: pre-vaccination baseline after standard-of-care therapy. TCRdb's copy holds only in-frame clones and misses some; the assay was immunoSEQ multiplex PCR. Found here are roughly 51,000 clones, approximately 90% of them singletons; the top ten hold roughly 2.4%. This material consisted of PBMCs, taken from a glioma patient treated with radiotherapy, temozolomide or both. The source is a man aged 40-49 years with glioma.

The V call is TRBV14, the J call TRBJ2-1; 7 bases line up with TRBD2. The CDR3 extends over 14 amino acids. V lost 4 bases, J lost 8 bases, and 8 bases stayed unmatched. CDR1 and CDR2 (germline): SGHDN, FVKESK. The CDR3 nucleotides read TGTGCCAGCAGCCCTCAAGCGGGACCCCATGAGCAGTTCTTC. Translating it yields CASSPQAGPHEQFF.

This clone was seen more than once but under ten times. This chain connects TRBV9 to TRBJ2-7, with TRBD1 as a possible D gene (6 bases). The V end was cut by 1 base, the J end by 3 bases, with 14 bases between. The V gene's germline CDR1 is SGDLS and CDR2 YYNGEE. The CDR3 runs 15 residues. CDR3 in amino acids: CASSVNPRGSYEQYF. In DNA, the CDR3 is TGTGCCAGCAGCGTAAACCCGAGGGGGAGCTACGAGCAGTACTTC.

The chain combines TRBV28 with TRBJ2-5; 7 bases match TRBD1. V trimming: 6 bases; J trimming: 5 bases; junction bases outside the gene matches: 3. The CDR3 loop spans 12 amino acids. Germline-derived CDR1 and CDR2 are MDHEN and SYDVKM. CDR3 nucleotide sequence: TGTGCCAGCAGGAACAGGGGTGAGACCCAGTACTTC. Protein: CASRNRGETQYF.

V gene TRBV6-5 combines with J gene TRBJ2-7; D is perhaps TRBD2 (5 bases). The ends were cut back, 0 bases at V and 3 bases at J, with 15 bases in the middle. The length of the CDR3 is 16 residues. CDR1 MNHEY and CDR2 SVGAGI come from the germline V gene. The chain's CDR3 is CASSYSYGETSYEQYF. The CDR3 DNA follows: TGTGCCAGCAGTTACTCGTACGGGGAAACCAGCTACGAGCAGTACTTC.

The gene calls are TRBV27 and TRBJ2-7; 11 nucleotides align to TRBD2. This CDR3 is built from 18 residues. Trimming took 5 bases from V and 2 from J; bases not matched to a gene: 14. The germline V gene encodes CDR1 MNHEY and CDR2 SMNVEV (reference sequence). The DNA of the CDR3 is TGTGCCAGCAGTCGGACCGGGACTAGCGGAGTTAAACCCTACGAGCAGTACTTC. This gives the protein CASSRTGTSGVKPYEQYF.

The rearrangement uses TRBV27 and TRBJ1-5, with D uncertain. CDR3 length: 13 residues. Trimming removed 3 bases at V and 3 bases at J, with 6 bases between. Per germline, CDR1 MNHEY and CDR2 SMNVEV (reference sequence). DNA for the CDR3: TGTGCCAGCAGTTTGACGGCCAATCAGCCCCAGCATTTT. The encoded protein is CASSLTANQPQHF.

The rearrangement uses TRBV6-5 and TRBJ2-1, with D perhaps TRBD1 or TRBD2 (5 bases each). Germline lookup yields CDR1 MNHEY and CDR2 SVGAGI. Trimming removed 4 bases from V and 11 bases from J, with 21 bases in between. The CDR3 is 15 residues long. The CDR3 region is CASSSTSGRVQKQFF. In nucleotides, the CDR3 is TGTGCCAGCAGTTCGACCTCAGGGAGAGTACAAAAGCAGTTCTTC.

Note on this clone: Compared with germline, one end of the junction differs, possibly owing to a read error. This rearrangement joins TRBV7-2 to TRBJ2-7, with 14 bases lining up with TRBD2. Germline CDR1 reads SGHTA; CDR2 reads FQGNSA. The length of the CDR3 is 15 residues. The CDR3 DNA is TGTGCCAGCAGCGAACAACCCGGGACTAGCGGGAGAAGTGACTTC. It codes for CASSEQPGTSGRSDF.

The rearrangement uses TRBV7-9 and TRBJ1-2; D uncertain. From germline, CDR1 is SEHNR and CDR2 FQNEAQ (reference sequence). The CDR3 runs to 13 residues. V shed 0 bases and J shed 8 bases, with 10 bases lying between them. The DNA for the CDR3 is TGTGCCAGCAGCTTAGCGCTCCTCCCAGGCTACACCTTC. Protein sequence: CASSLALLPGYTF.

The rearrangement links TRBV6-4 to TRBJ2-7; 9 bases are a match to TRBD1. V lost 4 bases to trimming and J lost 7 bases; unmatched junction nucleotides: 11. The CDR3 runs to 15 residues. The germline V gene encodes CDR1 MRHNA and CDR2 SNTAGT. For the CDR3, the DNA is TGTGCCAGCAGTGCCCGACAGACAGGGGGAGATGAGCAGTACTTC. As protein: CASSARQTGGDEQYF.